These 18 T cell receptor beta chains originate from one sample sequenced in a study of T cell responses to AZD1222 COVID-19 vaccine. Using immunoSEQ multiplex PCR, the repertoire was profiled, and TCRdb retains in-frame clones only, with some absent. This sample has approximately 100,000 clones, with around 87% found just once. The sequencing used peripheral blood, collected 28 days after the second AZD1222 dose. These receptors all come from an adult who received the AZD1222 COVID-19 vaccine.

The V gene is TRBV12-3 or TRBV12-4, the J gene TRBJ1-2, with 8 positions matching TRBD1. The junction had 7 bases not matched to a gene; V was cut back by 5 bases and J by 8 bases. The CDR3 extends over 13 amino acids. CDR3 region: CASSPDRVGGYTF. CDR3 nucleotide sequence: TGTGCCAGCAGTCCGGACAGGGTGGGGGGCTACACCTTC.

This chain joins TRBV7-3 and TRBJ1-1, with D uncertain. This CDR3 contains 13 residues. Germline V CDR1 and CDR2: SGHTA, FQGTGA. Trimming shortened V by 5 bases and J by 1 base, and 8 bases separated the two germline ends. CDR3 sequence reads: CASSRSENTEAFF. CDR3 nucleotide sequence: TGTGCCAGCAGCCGGAGCGAGAACACTGAAGCTTTCTTT.

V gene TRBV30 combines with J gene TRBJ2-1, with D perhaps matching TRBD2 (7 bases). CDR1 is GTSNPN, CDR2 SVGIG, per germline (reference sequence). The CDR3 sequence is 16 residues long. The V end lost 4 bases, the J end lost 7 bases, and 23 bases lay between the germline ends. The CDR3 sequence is CAWKSGRGLLRNEQFF. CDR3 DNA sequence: TGTGCCTGGAAGTCCGGGCGGGGGCTCCTTAGAAATGAGCAGTTCTTC.

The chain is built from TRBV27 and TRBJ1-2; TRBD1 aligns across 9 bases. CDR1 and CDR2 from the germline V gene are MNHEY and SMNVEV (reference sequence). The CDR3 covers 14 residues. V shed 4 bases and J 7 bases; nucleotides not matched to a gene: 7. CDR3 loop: CASSSPGQGPGYTF. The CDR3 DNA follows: TGTGCCAGCAGTTCCCCGGGACAGGGTCCTGGCTACACCTTC.

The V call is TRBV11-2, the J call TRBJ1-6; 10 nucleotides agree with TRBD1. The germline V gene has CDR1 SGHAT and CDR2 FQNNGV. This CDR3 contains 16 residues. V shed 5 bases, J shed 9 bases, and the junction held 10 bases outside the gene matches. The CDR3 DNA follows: TGTGCCAGCAGCCATCATGACAGGGGGCTCGGTTCACCCCTCCACTTT. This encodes CASSHHDRGLGSPLHF.

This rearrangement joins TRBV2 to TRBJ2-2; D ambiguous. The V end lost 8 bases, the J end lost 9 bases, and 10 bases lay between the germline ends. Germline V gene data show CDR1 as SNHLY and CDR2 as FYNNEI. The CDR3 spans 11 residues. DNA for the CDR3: TGTGCCAGCCGCCTCCCGAGGGAGCTGTTTTTT. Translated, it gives CASRLPRELFF.

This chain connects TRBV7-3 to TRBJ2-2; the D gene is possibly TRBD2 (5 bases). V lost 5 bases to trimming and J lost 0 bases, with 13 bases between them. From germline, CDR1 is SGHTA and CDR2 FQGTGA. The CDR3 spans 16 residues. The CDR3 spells CASSPSPGTNTGELFF. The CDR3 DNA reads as TGTGCCAGCAGCCCCTCACCCGGGACGAACACCGGGGAGCTGTTTTTT.

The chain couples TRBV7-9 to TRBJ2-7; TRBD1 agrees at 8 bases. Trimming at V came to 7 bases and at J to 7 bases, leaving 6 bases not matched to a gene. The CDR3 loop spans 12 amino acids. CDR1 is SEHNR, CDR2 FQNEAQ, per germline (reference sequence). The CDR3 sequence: CASNGQGWEQYF. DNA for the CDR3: TGTGCCAGCAACGGACAGGGCTGGGAGCAGTACTTC.

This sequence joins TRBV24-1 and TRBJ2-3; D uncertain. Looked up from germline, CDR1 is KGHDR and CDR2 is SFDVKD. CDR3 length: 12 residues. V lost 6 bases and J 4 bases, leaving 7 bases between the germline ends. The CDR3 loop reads CATSWGPDTQYF. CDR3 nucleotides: TGTGCCACCAGTTGGGGTCCAGATACGCAGTATTTT.

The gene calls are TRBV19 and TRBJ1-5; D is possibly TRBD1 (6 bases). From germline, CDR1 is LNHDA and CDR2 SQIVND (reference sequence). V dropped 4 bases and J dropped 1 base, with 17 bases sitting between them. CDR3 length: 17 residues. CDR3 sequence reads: CASSTTWVGASNQPQHF. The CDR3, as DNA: TGTGCCAGTAGTACCACGTGGGTGGGGGCCAGCAATCAGCCCCAGCATTTT.

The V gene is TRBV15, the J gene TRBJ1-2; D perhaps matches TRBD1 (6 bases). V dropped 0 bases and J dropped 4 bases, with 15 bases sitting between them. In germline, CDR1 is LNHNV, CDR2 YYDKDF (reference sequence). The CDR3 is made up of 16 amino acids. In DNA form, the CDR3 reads TGTGCCACCAGCAGAGACCCAGGGGTTGTAGGCTATGGCTACACCTTC. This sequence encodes CATSRDPGVVGYGYTF. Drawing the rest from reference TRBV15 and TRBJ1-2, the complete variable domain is DAMVIQNPRYQVTQFGKPVTLSCSQTLNHNVMYWYQQKSSQAPKLLFHYYDKDFNNEADTPDNFQSRRPNTSFCFLDIRSPGLGDTAMYLCATSRDPGVVGYGYTFGSGTRLTVV.

CDR3 DNA sequence: TGTGCCAGCAGTTGGACTAGCGGGATCATCTACGAGCAGTACTTC. As protein: CASSWTSGIIYEQYF. This sequence joins TRBV5-6 and TRBJ2-7; 12 bases are a match to TRBD2. Germline V CDR1 and CDR2: SGHDT, YYEEEE. The length of the CDR3 is 15 residues. V shed 5 bases, J shed 3 bases, and the junction held 6 bases outside the gene matches.

The CDR3: CASSLAYGFYGYTF. The CDR3 nucleotides are TGTGCCAGCAGCTTAGCGTACGGCTTCTATGGCTACACCTTC. The chain recombines TRBV7-7 with TRBJ1-2; D uncertain. The CDR3 is made up of 14 amino acids. Trimming pared 0 bases from V and 4 bases from J, leaving 9 bases between. CDR1 and CDR2 (germline): SSHAT, FNYEAQ (reference sequence).

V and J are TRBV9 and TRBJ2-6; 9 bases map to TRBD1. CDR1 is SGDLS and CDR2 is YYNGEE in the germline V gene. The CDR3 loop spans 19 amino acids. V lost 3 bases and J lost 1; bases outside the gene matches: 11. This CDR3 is CASSATTGGRLSGANVLTF. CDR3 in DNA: TGTGCCAGCAGCGCTACCACAGGGGGCCGGTTATCTGGGGCCAACGTCCTGACTTTC.

Here the CDR3 DNA reads TGTGCCAGCAGTGAAGTACGAACCACCGGGGAGCTGTTTTTT. It codes for CASSEVRTTGELFF. V usage is TRBV6-1 and J usage is TRBJ2-2; D is unresolved. Germline CDR1 reads MNHNS; CDR2 reads SASEGT. The CDR3 is 14 residues long. V lost 1 base and J lost 4, with 7 bases in between.

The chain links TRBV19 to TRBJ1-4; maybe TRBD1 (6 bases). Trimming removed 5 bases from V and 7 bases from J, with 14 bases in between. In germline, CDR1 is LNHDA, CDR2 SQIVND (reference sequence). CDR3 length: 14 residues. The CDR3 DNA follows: TGTGCCAGTAGTTACTCCGGGACACCTGAAAAACTGTTTTTT. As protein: CASSYSGTPEKLFF.

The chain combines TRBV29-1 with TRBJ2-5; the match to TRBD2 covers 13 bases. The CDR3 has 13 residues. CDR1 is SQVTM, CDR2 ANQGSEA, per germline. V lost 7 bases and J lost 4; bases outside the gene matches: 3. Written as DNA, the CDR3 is TGCAGCGCCAGGACTAGCGGGGGAGAGACCCAGTACTTC. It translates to CSARTSGGETQYF.

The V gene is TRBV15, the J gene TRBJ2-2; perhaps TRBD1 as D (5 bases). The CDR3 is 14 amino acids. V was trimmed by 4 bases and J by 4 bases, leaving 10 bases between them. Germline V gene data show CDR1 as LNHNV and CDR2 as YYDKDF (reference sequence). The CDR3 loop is CATSTGIGTGELFF. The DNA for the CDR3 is TGTGCCACCAGCACAGGGATAGGCACCGGGGAGCTGTTTTTT.